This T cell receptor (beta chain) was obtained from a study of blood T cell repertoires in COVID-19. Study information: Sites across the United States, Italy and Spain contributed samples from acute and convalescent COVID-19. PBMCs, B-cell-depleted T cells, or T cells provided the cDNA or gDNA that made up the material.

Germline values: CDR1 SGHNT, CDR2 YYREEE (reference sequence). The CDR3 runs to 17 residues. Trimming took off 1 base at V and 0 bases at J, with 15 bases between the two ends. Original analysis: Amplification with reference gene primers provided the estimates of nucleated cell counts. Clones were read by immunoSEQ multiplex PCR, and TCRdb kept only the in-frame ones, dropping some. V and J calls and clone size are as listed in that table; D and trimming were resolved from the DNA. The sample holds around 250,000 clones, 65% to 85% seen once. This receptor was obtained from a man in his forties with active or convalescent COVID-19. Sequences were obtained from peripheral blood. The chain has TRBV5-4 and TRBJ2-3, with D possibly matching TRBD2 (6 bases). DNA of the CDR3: TGTGCCAGCAGCTTGCAATTAGCGGCCTCTAGCACAGATACGCAGTATTTT. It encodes CASSLQLAASSTDTQYF.